This is a list of T cell receptor beta chains from one sample in a study of blood T cells in healthy people across ages. TCRdb re-called the 5' RACE reads through MiXCR, storing one row per CDR3 protein. The sample has about 780,000 distinct CDR3 sequences; 20% to 30% are singletons. This sample also appeared in a second study, on T cells of mothers and their children.

Sample: blood. Receptors were obtained from a boy younger than 18 in good health. The CDR3 runs from the conserved cysteine through the conserved F or W. A D gene is named only where the DNA matches it firmly. Expanded clones are given a class, and other clones once, few, many or no size at all.

CDR3aa	CDR3nt	d_gene	abundance	v_gene	j_gene
CASSIRQGTHNEQFF	TGTGCCAGTAGTATAAGGCAGGGGACCCACAATGAGCAGTTCTTC	-	-	TRBV19	TRBJ2-1
CSARLVPQSGGAYNEQFF	TGCAGTGCTAGACTCGTCCCTCAAAGCGGGGGGGCCTACAATGAGCAGTTCTTC	TRBD2	few	TRBV20-1	TRBJ2-1
CASSLTGSGAYGYTF	TGTGCCAGCAGCTTAACAGGGTCAGGGGCCTATGGCTACACCTTC	-	-	TRBV11-2	TRBJ1-2
CASSFVGARTDTQYF	TGTGCCAGCAGCTTTGTAGGGGCGCGCACAGATACGCAGTATTTT	-	-	TRBV7-2	TRBJ2-3
CASRGTGWYEQYF	TGTGCCAGCAGAGGGACAGGGTGGTACGAGCAGTACTTC	TRBD1	-	TRBV27	TRBJ2-7
CASSLVSDRMGAFF	TGTGCCAGCAGCTTGGTCTCTGATAGAATGGGAGCTTTCTTT	-	-	TRBV5-5	TRBJ1-1
CASSLPALFSTDTQYF	TGCGCCAGCAGCTTACCAGCCCTTTTTAGCACAGATACGCAGTATTTT	-	-	TRBV5-1	TRBJ2-3
CSAPLMGYSEQFF	TGCAGTGCTCCTCTAATGGGCTATAGTGAGCAGTTCTTC	-	few	TRBV20-1	TRBJ2-1
CASNPDRGVLYNEQFF	TGTGCCAGCAACCCGGACAGGGGAGTTTTGTACAATGAGCAGTTCTTC	TRBD1	few	TRBV6-1	TRBJ2-1
CASSAMGQTSRDEQYF	TGTGCCAGCAGCGCAATGGGACAGACCTCGAGGGACGAGCAGTACTTC	TRBD1	-	TRBV7-9	TRBJ2-7
CASSLEPTSGSYEQYF	TGCGCCAGCAGCTTGGAACCAACCTCCGGCTCCTACGAGCAGTACTTC	-	-	TRBV5-1	TRBJ2-7
CASSWGTGEDETQYF	TGCGCCAGCAGCTGGGGGACAGGGGAAGATGAGACCCAGTACTTC	TRBD1	many	TRBV5-1	TRBJ2-5
CATSDPGSGGGNEQFF	TGTGCCACCAGTGACCCAGGGTCCGGAGGGGGGAATGAGCAGTTCTTC	-	-	TRBV24-1	TRBJ2-1
CASSYWAGSSTDTQYF	TGTGCCAGCAGTTACTGGGCGGGGAGTAGCACAGATACGCAGTATTTT	-	-	TRBV6-5	TRBJ2-3
CASSIDGAMGNQPQHF	TGTGCCAGTAGTATAGATGGGGCCATGGGCAATCAGCCCCAGCATTTT	-	-	TRBV19	TRBJ1-5
CASSLAALAGEETQYF	TGTGCCAGCAGCCTCGCGGCGCTAGCGGGGGAAGAGACCCAGTACTTC	TRBD2	few	TRBV3-1	TRBJ2-5
CAGSPGDVGPDTQYF	TGTGCCGGCAGTCCCGGGGATGTAGGCCCAGATACGCAGTATTTT	-	-	TRBV12-3/TRBV12-4	TRBJ2-3
CASSLDTGAKGSPLHF	TGCGCCAGCAGCTTGGACACAGGGGCGAAGGGATCACCCCTCCACTTT	TRBD1	-	TRBV5-1	TRBJ1-6
CASDRRVGETQYF	TGTGCCAGCGATCGAAGGGTGGGGGAGACCCAGTACTTC	-	few	TRBV11-2	TRBJ2-5
CASKLGDSPVGDTEAFF	TGCGCCAGCAAATTGGGTGACAGTCCGGTCGGGGACACTGAAGCTTTCTTT	-	few	TRBV10-1	TRBJ1-1
CASTFGLREQYF	TGTGCCAGCACCTTCGGCCTTCGCGAGCAGTACTTC	-	-	TRBV2	TRBJ2-7
CASSSRTGGNEQYF	TGTGCCAGCAGCTCTAGGACCGGGGGGAACGAGCAGTACTTC	TRBD2	few	TRBV11-2	TRBJ2-7
CSAASGDLGIETQYF	TGCAGTGCGGCGTCTGGCGACCTAGGCATAGAGACCCAGTACTTC	-	few	TRBV20-1	TRBJ2-5
CASSPAVEKLFF	TGTGCCAGCAGTCCCGCAGTCGAAAAACTGTTTTTT	-	-	TRBV12-3/TRBV12-4	TRBJ1-4
CASSYSSGTGQETQYF	TGTGCCAGCAGTTACTCGAGCGGGACGGGACAAGAGACCCAGTACTTC	TRBD2	few	TRBV6-5	TRBJ2-5
CATSREGVAEDTQYF	TGTGCCACCAGCAGGGAGGGAGTAGCGGAAGATACGCAGTATTTT	-	-	TRBV15	TRBJ2-3
CASSLGTGGGGYTF	TGTGCCAGCAGCCTTGGGACAGGGGGTGGTGGCTACACCTTC	TRBD1	-	TRBV7-3	TRBJ1-2
CASGLDRGLNTDTQYF	TGTGCTAGTGGTTTGGACAGGGGCCTCAACACAGATACGCAGTATTTT	TRBD1	few	TRBV12-5	TRBJ2-3
CASSFDTNTDTQYF	TGTGCCAGCAGCTTCGACACGAACACAGATACGCAGTATTTT	-	-	TRBV13	TRBJ2-3
CASSLRVVAGRPTDTQYF	TGTGCCAGCAGTCTCCGGGTAGTAGCGGGGAGGCCCACAGATACGCAGTATTTT	TRBD2	few	TRBV12-3/TRBV12-4	TRBJ2-3
CASSGVTGVSGELFF	TGCGCCAGCAGCGGAGTGACAGGGGTCTCCGGGGAGCTGTTTTTT	TRBD1	few	TRBV5-1	TRBJ2-2
CASSGLQGNTGELFF	TGTGCCAGCAGTGGGCTACAGGGGAACACCGGGGAGCTGTTTTTT	-	-	TRBV2	TRBJ2-2
CASEEGQLANSPLHF	TGTGCCAGCGAGGAGGGGCAGCTAGCCAATTCACCCCTCCACTTT	-	few	TRBV28	TRBJ1-6
CSAPGRGQETQYF	TGCAGTGCCCCCGGGAGGGGCCAAGAGACCCAGTACTTC	TRBD2	few	TRBV20-1	TRBJ2-5
CASSPGGEYAEQYF	TGTGCCAGCAGCCCAGGGGGCGAATACGCAGAGCAGTACTTC	TRBD1	-	TRBV7-2	TRBJ2-7
CASTPSRGNLYNEQFF	TGTGCCAGCACTCCAAGTAGGGGGAACCTCTACAATGAGCAGTTCTTC	-	-	TRBV12-3/TRBV12-4	TRBJ2-1
CASRGSRGGYGYTF	TGTGCCAGCAGAGGGTCCAGGGGTGGCTATGGCTACACCTTC	-	-	TRBV6-1	TRBJ1-2
CASSRIGYGRQSGNTIYF	TGCGCCAGCAGCCGGATCGGATACGGCAGGCAGTCTGGAAACACCATATATTTT	-	-	TRBV4-1	TRBJ1-3
CASSAPGTARYEQYF	TGTGCCAGCAGTGCTCCCGGGACAGCCCGCTACGAGCAGTACTTC	TRBD1	-	TRBV25-1	TRBJ2-7
CSVEPRGAAGELFF	TGCAGCGTTGAGCCCCGCGGGGCTGCCGGGGAGCTGTTTTTT	-	-	TRBV29-1	TRBJ2-2
CASSPDRGANYGYTF	TGTGCCAGCTCGCCGGACAGGGGAGCCAACTATGGCTACACCTTC	TRBD1	-	TRBV18	TRBJ1-2
CATSRVRTGTGYGYTF	TGTGCCACCAGCAGAGTCCGAACCGGGACAGGCTATGGCTACACCTTC	TRBD1	-	TRBV15	TRBJ1-2